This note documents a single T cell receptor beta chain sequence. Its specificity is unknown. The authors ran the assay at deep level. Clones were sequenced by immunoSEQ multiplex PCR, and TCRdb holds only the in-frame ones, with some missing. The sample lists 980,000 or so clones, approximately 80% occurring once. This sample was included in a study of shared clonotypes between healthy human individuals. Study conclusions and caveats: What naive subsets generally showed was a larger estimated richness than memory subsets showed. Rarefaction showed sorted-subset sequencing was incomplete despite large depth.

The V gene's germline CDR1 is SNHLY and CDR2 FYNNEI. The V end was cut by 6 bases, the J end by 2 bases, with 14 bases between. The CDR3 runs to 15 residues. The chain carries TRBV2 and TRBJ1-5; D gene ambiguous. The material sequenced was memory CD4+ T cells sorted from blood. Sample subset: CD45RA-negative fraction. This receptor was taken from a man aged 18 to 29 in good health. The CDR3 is CASRGMASGNQPQHF. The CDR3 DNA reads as TGTGCCAGCAGGGGCATGGCTAGTGGCAATCAGCCCCAGCATTTT.